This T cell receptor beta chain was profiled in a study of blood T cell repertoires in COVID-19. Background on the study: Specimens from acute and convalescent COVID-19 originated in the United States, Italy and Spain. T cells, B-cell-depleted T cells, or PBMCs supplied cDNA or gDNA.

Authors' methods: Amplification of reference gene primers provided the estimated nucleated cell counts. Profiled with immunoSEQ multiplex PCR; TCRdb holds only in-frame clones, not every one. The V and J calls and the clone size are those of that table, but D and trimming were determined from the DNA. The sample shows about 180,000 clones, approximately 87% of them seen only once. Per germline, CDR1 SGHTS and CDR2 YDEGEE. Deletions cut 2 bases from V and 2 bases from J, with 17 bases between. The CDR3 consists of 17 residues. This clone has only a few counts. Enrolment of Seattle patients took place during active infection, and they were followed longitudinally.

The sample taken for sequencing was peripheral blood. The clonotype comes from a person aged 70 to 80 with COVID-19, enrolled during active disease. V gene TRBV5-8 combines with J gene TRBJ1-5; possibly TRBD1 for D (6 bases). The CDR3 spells CASSFGGGGRGNQPQHF. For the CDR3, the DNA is TGTGCCAGCAGCTTTGGAGGGGGGGGACGGGGCAATCAGCCCCAGCATTTT.